This T cell receptor (beta chain) is drawn from a study of neurological immune-mediated disorders. TCRdb called the 5' RACE reads again in MiXCR, with one record for every CDR3 protein. This sample has more than 20,000 distinct CDR3 sequences; around an eighth occur once, and the top ten carry 15% to 20%. The CDR3 runs 11 residues. The germline V gene encodes CDR1 MNHEY and CDR2 SMNVEV (reference sequence). The chain employs TRBV27 and TRBJ2-3; unclear D gene. Sequenced sample: PBMCs. This TCR derives from a woman in her thirties or forties with HTLV-1-associated myelopathy (HAM/TSP). In DNA form, the CDR3 reads TGTTCCTGCAGTTTAGGAGATACGCAGTATTTT. Its protein product is CSCSLGDTQYF.